This TCR beta chain was identified during a study of T-cell memory formation after mild COVID-19. The study's findings and limits: In pre-infection memory, a portion of responding clones appeared, which suggested that cross-reactive memory joined.

Germline CDR1 reads SQVTM; CDR2 reads ANQGSEA. The CDR3 totals 14 residues. V was cut by 6 bases and J by 2 bases, with 15 bases left in between. In its sample, this clonotype was seen a few times. Its target is not known. Amplification by 5'RACE using constant-segment primers produced TCR alpha and TCR beta cDNA libraries that carried sample barcodes and UMIs. TCRdb ran MiXCR on the 5' RACE reads and lists one entry per CDR3 protein. Among a few hundred thousand distinct CDR3 sequences listed, around 16% were seen once. The TCR originated in a man aged 18 to 29 who had mild COVID-19 (a few samples of this study predate the infection). Cell type and time point are not known. The gene calls are TRBV29-1 and TRBJ2-3; a possible D gene is TRBD1 (5 bases). The sequencing input was PBMCs or a T cell subset sorted from them (not recorded which). DNA of the CDR3: TGCAGCGTAGAGAAGGGGTTTGCCACAGATACGCAGTATTTT. Its translation is CSVEKGFATDTQYF.